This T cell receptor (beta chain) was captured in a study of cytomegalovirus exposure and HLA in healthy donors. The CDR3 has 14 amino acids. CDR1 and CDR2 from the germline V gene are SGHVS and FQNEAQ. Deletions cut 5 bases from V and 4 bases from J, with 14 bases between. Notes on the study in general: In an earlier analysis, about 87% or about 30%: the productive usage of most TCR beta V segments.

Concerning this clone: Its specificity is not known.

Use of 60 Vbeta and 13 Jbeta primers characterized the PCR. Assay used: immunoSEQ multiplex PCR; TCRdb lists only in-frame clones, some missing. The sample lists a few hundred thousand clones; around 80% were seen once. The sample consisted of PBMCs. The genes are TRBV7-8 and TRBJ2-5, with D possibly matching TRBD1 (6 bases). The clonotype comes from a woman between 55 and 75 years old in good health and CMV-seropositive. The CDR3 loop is CASSLYRESETQYF. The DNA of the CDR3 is TGTGCCAGCAGCCTGTACAGGGAATCAGAGACCCAGTACTTC.